Each of the 13 T cell receptor beta chains below was sequenced from the same sample in a study of blood T cells in healthy people across ages. Sample-barcoded 5' priming and a J-beta primer mix drove a second PCR of roughly 7 to 11 cycles. TCRdb reanalysed the 5' RACE reads using MiXCR and keeps one entry per CDR3 protein. The top ten hold over 3.5% of the sample, which has a few hundred thousand distinct CDR3 sequences, approximately 26% seen once. The data were also submitted as part of a second study, on T cells of mothers and their children.

Sequenced: blood. These receptors were taken from a boy younger than 10 in good health.

This clonotype was observed a handful of times. This chain connects TRBV12-3 or TRBV12-4 to TRBJ1-5; TRBD1 matches at 7 bases. V shed 6 bases and J 2 bases; nucleotides not matched to a gene: 4. This CDR3 contains 14 residues. CDR3 amino acids: CASSDRVGNQPQHF. CDR3 sequence (DNA): TGTGCCAGCAGCGACAGGGTTGGCAATCAGCCCCAGCATTTT.

The J gene is TRBJ2-7, the V gene TRBV5-1, with TRBD2 matching over 7 bases. The CDR3 covers 15 residues. Germline loops: CDR1 SGHRS, CDR2 YFSETQ. V dropped 4 bases and J dropped 2; count of bases not matched to a gene: 9. As DNA, the CDR3 is TGCGCCAGCAGCGATGGGACTACCGGGACCTACGAGCAGTACTTC. Translation: CASSDGTTGTYEQYF.

This clonotype occurred many times. J is TRBJ2-5 and V is TRBV7-6; 14 bases line up with TRBD2. V lost 3 bases to trimming and J lost 4 bases; unmatched junction nucleotides: 4. Germline V gene lookup returns CDR1 SGHVS and CDR2 FNYEAQ. This CDR3 contains 16 residues. The CDR3 loop reads CASSFRGTSGRETQYF. The CDR3 bases are TGTGCCAGCAGCTTTAGGGGGACTAGCGGGAGAGAGACCCAGTACTTC.

The V call is TRBV6-5, the J call TRBJ2-1; 7 bases fit TRBD1. The V and J ends lost 2 bases and 9 bases, in that order; junction bases with no gene match: 4. The V gene's germline CDR1 is MNHEY and CDR2 SVGAGI. The CDR3 has 13 residues. This chain's CDR3 is CASSYTDRREQFF. For the CDR3, the DNA is TGTGCCAGCAGTTACACGGACAGGCGTGAGCAGTTCTTC.

This clonotype was seen a few times. The chain links TRBV7-2 to TRBJ2-7; 7 bases are a match to TRBD2. Trimming removed 4 bases from V and 1 base from J; junction bases left unmatched: 10. The CDR3 extends over 16 amino acids. Germline V gene lookup returns CDR1 SGHTA and CDR2 FQGNSA. Here the CDR3 reads CASSSQASGLSYEQYF. As DNA, the CDR3 is TGTGCCAGCAGCTCTCAGGCTAGCGGCCTTTCCTACGAGCAGTACTTC. Drawing the rest from reference TRBV7-2 and TRBJ2-7, the complete variable domain is GAGVSQSPSNKVTEKGKDVELRCDPISGHTALYWYRQSLGQGLEFLIYFQGNSAPDKSGLPSDRFSAERTGGSVSTLTIQRTQQEDSAVYLCASSSQASGLSYEQYFGPGTRLTVT.

This clonotype has more than one count but fewer than ten. V gene TRBV7-2 combines with J gene TRBJ2-5; 9 bases match TRBD2. The tail of the sequence fits TRBJ2-1 better, so the J call may be wrong. Looked up from germline, CDR1 is SGHTA and CDR2 is FQGNSA. The CDR3 contains 18 residues. CDR3 in amino acids: CASSRRTSVARQLNEQFF. The CDR3 DNA reads as TGTGCCAGCAGCCGCAGGACTAGCGTAGCGAGGCAGCTCAATGAGCAGTTCTTC.

This chain joins TRBV25-1 and TRBJ1-4; D unresolved. Germline V gene sequence: CDR1 MGHDK, CDR2 SYGVNS. With 4 bases removed from V and 8 bases from J, the gap between germline ends came to 11 bases. CDR3 size: 13 residues. Here the CDR3 reads CASSAPSVEKLFF. The CDR3 region has the DNA TGTGCCAGCAGTGCCCCGAGCGTGGAAAAACTGTTTTTT. Full variable domain (rest looked up from reference TRBV25-1 and TRBJ1-4): EADIYQTPRYLVIGTGKKITLECSQTMGHDKMYWYQQDPGMELHLIHYSYGVNSTEKGDLSSESTVSRIRTEHFPLTLESARPSHTSQYLCASSAPSVEKLFFGSGTQLSVL.

This sequence joins TRBV2 and TRBJ2-2; D remains ambiguous. Germline V gives CDR1 SNHLY, CDR2 FYNNEI. The CDR3 spans 15 residues. V lost 4 bases, J lost 0 bases, and 9 bases lay in between. The CDR3 nucleotides are TGTGCCAGCAGTGCGGCAGCTACGAACACCGGGGAGCTGTTTTTT. Residues: CASSAAATNTGELFF.

This clonotype was counted between two and nine times. The rearrangement links TRBV6-5 to TRBJ2-7, with 7 bases aligning to TRBD2. CDR1 MNHEY and CDR2 SVGAGI come from the germline V gene. There are 14 residues in the CDR3. Unmatched junction bases numbered 10, after V lost 2 bases and J lost 9 bases. CDR3 nucleotides: TGTGCCAGCAGTTACGGGGCGGGGGTCTCTGGGCAGTACTTC. This codes for CASSYGAGVSGQYF.

This chain connects TRBV6-2 or TRBV6-3 to TRBJ2-7; D unclear. Trimming took off 7 bases at V and 3 bases at J, with 13 bases between the two ends. CDR3 length: 13 amino acids. Looked up from germline, CDR1 is MNHEY and CDR2 is SVGEGT. The CDR3 DNA reads as TGTGCCAGCACCACCCGGAGTGGCTACGAGCAGTACTTC. It specifies CASTTRSGYEQYF.

This clonotype was observed a handful of times. V usage is TRBV5-5 and J usage is TRBJ1-4, with a possible D match to TRBD1 (5 bases). Trimming stripped 6 bases from V and 8 bases from J, with 17 bases between. Germline V gene data show CDR1 as SGHKS and CDR2 as YYEKEE (reference sequence). The CDR3 runs 14 residues. The CDR3 is CASTLTDPSEKLFF. CDR3 nucleotides: TGTGCCAGCACCCTGACAGACCCATCGGAAAAACTGTTTTTT.

In nucleotides, the CDR3 is TGTGCCAGCAGTGGCAGCACAGATACGCAGTATTTT. Its protein product is CASSGSTDTQYF. The chain carries TRBV25-1 and TRBJ2-3; D is uncertain. Trimming took off 4 bases at V and 0 bases at J, with 2 bases between the two ends. Per germline, CDR1 MGHDK and CDR2 SYGVNS. The CDR3 sequence is 12 residues long. The full variable domain, in which reference TRBV25-1 and TRBJ2-3 provide the parts outside the CDR3, is EADIYQTPRYLVIGTGKKITLECSQTMGHDKMYWYQQDPGMELHLIHYSYGVNSTEKGDLSSESTVSRIRTEHFPLTLESARPSHTSQYLCASSGSTDTQYFGPGTRLTVL.

This clonotype was counted between two and nine times. The chain recombines TRBV2 with TRBJ1-5; D not resolved. Trimming removed 6 bases from V and 1 base from J, with 10 bases in between. Per the germline V gene, CDR1 is SNHLY and CDR2 is FYNNEI. The CDR3 contains 14 residues. The CDR3 protein is CASSPVESNQPQHF. In DNA form, the CDR3 reads TGTGCCAGCAGCCCCGTGGAAAGCAATCAGCCCCAGCATTTT.